This TCR beta chain was retrieved from a study of T cell repertoires in cytomegalovirus infection. TCRdb used MiXCR to reprocess the reads, holding one entry per CDR3 protein. The sample carries about 150,000 distinct CDR3 sequences, 25% to 35% recorded once. In regard to this clonotype: Its target is unknown.

From germline, CDR1 is LNHNV and CDR2 YYDKDF (reference sequence). Trimming removed 3 bases at V and 6 bases at J, with 8 bases between. The CDR3 is made up of 13 amino acids. The chain has TRBV15 and TRBJ2-2; the D is unclear. This sequence originates from a human donor in good health (CMV status not recorded). Some clones in this sample may be carry-over from other donors' samples. Sample: CD8+ T cells from cultured PBMCs, taken from culture after CMV antigen stimulation. CDR3 in amino acids: CATSSTWAGELFF. CDR3 sequence (DNA): TGTGCCACCAGCAGTACGTGGGCCGGGGAGCTGTTTTTT.